This TCR beta chain was sequenced in a study of shared clonotypes between healthy human individuals. Study outcomes and limitations: Having only a few donors restricted how much genetic and exposure-history diversity was captured.

Some clones are missing from TCRdb's copy, which holds only in-frame ones; the method was immunoSEQ multiplex PCR. The table records fewer than 3 million clones, 85% to 95% of them present only once. This CDR3 is 15 amino acids long. Germline assignment: CDR1 SGHTA and CDR2 FQGNSA. Trimming stripped 3 bases from V and 7 bases from J, with 18 bases between. This clone was seen a few times. Its cognate antigen is unknown. The TCR originated in a man between 18 and 29 years old in good health. Some clones in this sample may be carry-over from other donors' samples. Source material: naive CD4+ T cells from PBMCs. Sample subset: CD45RA+ positively selected. The V gene is TRBV7-2, the J gene TRBJ1-2; no reliable D call. The CDR3, as DNA: TGTGCCAGCAGCTTGCTGACACGCGGGCGATCTGGCTACACCTTC. Translating gives CASSLLTRGRSGYTF.